Listed below are T cell receptor beta chains from one sample, sequenced in a study of cytomegalovirus exposure and HLA in healthy donors. This table comes from immunoSEQ multiplex PCR, and its TCRdb copy is limited to in-frame clones, with some not included. The sample lists more than 95,000 clones, roughly 73% occurring once. Sequencing was performed on PBMCs. All receptors derive from a man aged 55 to 70 in good health and CMV-seropositive. CDR3s include the opening cysteine and the closing phenylalanine or tryptophan. Fields, in order: V gene, D gene, J gene, clone size, CDR3 protein, CDR3 DNA. The D gene is left open where the match is weak. Clone size is stated in some rows and not others, as once, few, many or a class when expanded.

TRBV5-4	TRBD1	TRBJ1-5	.	CASSRNPGQGTNQPQHF	TGTGCCAGCAGCCGTAACCCGGGACAGGGGACAAATCAGCCCCAGCATTTT
TRBV4-1	.	TRBJ1-2	few	CASSLPDRGIYGYTF	TGCGCCAGCAGCCTCCCCGACCGAGGGATCTATGGCTACACCTTC
TRBV13	.	TRBJ2-7	.	CASSPRGQIYEQYF	TGTGCCAGCAGCCCCCGGGGACAAATCTACGAGCAGTACTTC
TRBV18	.	TRBJ1-1	.	CASSISQQNTEAFF	TGTGCCAGCTCAATATCACAGCAGAACACTGAAGCTTTCTTT
TRBV2	TRBD1	TRBJ2-7	.	CASRKTGTGFEQYF	TGTGCCAGCAGAAAGACCGGGACAGGGTTCGAGCAGTACTTC
TRBV15	.	TRBJ2-5	.	CATSRDGSGQETQYF	TGTGCCACCAGCAGAGATGGTTCGGGGCAAGAGACCCAGTACTTC
TRBV9	TRBD1	TRBJ2-1	.	CASSVEGAYEQFF	TGTGCCAGCAGCGTAGAGGGGGCCTATGAGCAGTTCTTC
TRBV27	TRBD1	TRBJ1-6	few	CASQDRGLFDSPLHF	TGTGCCTCTCAGGACAGGGGGCTTTTCGATTCACCCCTCCACTTT
TRBV9	TRBD1	TRBJ1-2	.	CASSVTTGGHGYTF	TGTGCCAGCAGCGTAACCACAGGGGGCCATGGCTACACCTTC
TRBV5-1	TRBD1	TRBJ2-7	few	CASRDNTGDEQYF	TGCGCCAGCAGGGATAACACAGGGGACGAGCAGTACTTC
TRBV18	TRBD1	TRBJ1-3	.	CASSPDRGTGNTIYF	TGTGCCAGCTCCCCGGACAGGGGGACTGGAAACACCATATATTTT
TRBV5-1	TRBD1	TRBJ1-4	.	CASSSGQGIEKLFF	TGCGCCAGCAGCTCCGGACAGGGTATCGAAAAACTGTTTTTT
TRBV21-1	.	TRBJ1-2	.	CASSKARGYTF	TGTGCCAGCAGCAAAGCGAGGGGCTACACCTTC
TRBV9	.	TRBJ1-1	.	CASSGGGGAGAAFF	TGTGCCAGCAGCGGCGGAGGGGGGGCCGGGGCAGCTTTCTTT
TRBV6-6	.	TRBJ1-5	few	CASGTREPQHF	TGTGCCAGCGGTACCAGGGAGCCCCAGCATTTT
TRBV6-6	.	TRBJ1-2	.	CASSYPEYGYTF	TGTGCCAGCAGTTACCCGGAGTATGGCTACACCTTC
TRBV6-1	.	TRBJ1-5	.	CIEKGPGNQPQHF	TGTATAGAGAAGGGGCCAGGCAATCAGCCCCAGCATTTT
TRBV14	TRBD2	TRBJ2-3	once	CASSPFLSQLAGVIADTQYF	TGTGCCAGCAGCCCGTTTCTATCCCAACTAGCGGGGGTTATCGCAGATACGCAGTATTTT
TRBV5-1	TRBD2	TRBJ2-1	.	CASSPGGFSYNEQFF	TGCGCCAGCAGCCCCGGGGGGTTCTCCTACAATGAGCAGTTCTTC
TRBV5-1	TRBD1	TRBJ2-7	few	CASSLTRGQYEQYF	TGCGCCAGCAGCCTAACAAGGGGGCAGTACGAGCAGTACTTC
TRBV27	.	TRBJ1-6	.	CASSRETRNSPLHF	TGTGCCAGCAGTAGAGAAACGAGGAATTCACCCCTCCACTTT
TRBV19	.	TRBJ2-7	.	CASSINRGGEQYF	TGTGCCAGTAGTATAAATAGGGGCGGCGAGCAGTACTTC
TRBV6-5	.	TRBJ1-5	.	CASRLNSNQPQHF	TGTGCCAGCCGACTGAATAGCAATCAGCCCCAGCATTTT
TRBV30	.	TRBJ2-7	.	CAWTGGAAGSGYEQYF	TGTGCCTGGACAGGAGGGGCCGCAGGTTCTGGCTACGAGCAGTACTTC
TRBV7-9	TRBD2	TRBJ2-3	.	CASSVLSGGSDTQYF	TGTGCCAGCAGTGTCCTGAGCGGGGGATCAGATACGCAGTATTTT
TRBV2	TRBD2	TRBJ2-5	.	CASAKLAEETQYF	TGTGCCAGCGCTAAACTAGCGGAAGAGACCCAGTACTTC
TRBV18	.	TRBJ1-1	once	CASSPREGTEAFF	TGTGCCAGCTCACCAAGAGAGGGTACTGAAGCTTTCTTT
TRBV15	.	TRBJ2-7	.	CATSAERGMLRDTYEQYF	TGTGCCACCAGCGCGGAAAGAGGGATGTTGAGGGATACCTACGAGCAGTACTTC
TRBV7-9	TRBD2	TRBJ2-3	.	CASSLGVAGYTDTQYF	TGTGCCAGCAGCTTAGGAGTAGCGGGGTACACAGATACGCAGTATTTT
TRBV19	.	TRBJ1-6	.	CASSMGPRGGVSPLHF	TGTGCCAGTAGTATGGGGCCGCGGGGTGGGGTTTCACCCCTCCACTTT
TRBV5-6	.	TRBJ2-2	.	CASSFARALNTGELFF	TGTGCCAGCAGCTTCGCCAGGGCCCTGAACACCGGGGAGCTGTTTTTT
TRBV5-4	TRBD2	TRBJ2-1	few	CASSLIQGLADEQFF	TGTGCCAGCAGCTTGATCCAGGGACTAGCGGATGAGCAGTTCTTC
TRBV9	.	TRBJ2-7	.	CASSYGPDGGTYEQYF	TGTGCCAGCAGCTACGGGCCGGACGGGGGTACCTACGAGCAGTACTTC
TRBV2	.	TRBJ1-1	once	CASAAGPGTEAFF	TGTGCCAGCGCAGCGGGGCCGGGGACTGAAGCTTTCTTT
TRBV2	.	TRBJ1-2	.	CASAQGGYTF	TGTGCCAGCGCCCAGGGTGGCTACACCTTC
TRBV5-4	TRBD1	TRBJ1-6	.	CASSFGTENSPLHF	TGTGCCAGCAGCTTTGGGACAGAGAATTCACCCCTCCACTTT
TRBV21-1	.	TRBJ2-7	.	CASSKGDRDSHSYEQYF	TGTGCCAGCAGCAAAGGGGACCGGGACTCCCACTCCTACGAGCAGTACTTC
TRBV11-2	.	TRBJ1-1	.	CASSLARPSLGDTEAFF	TGTGCCAGCAGCTTAGCTCGCCCCAGTCTGGGAGACACTGAAGCTTTCTTT
TRBV28	TRBD1	TRBJ2-7	.	CASTRTGSGEQYF	TGTGCCAGCACGAGGACAGGTTCGGGGGAGCAGTACTTC
TRBV6-5	.	TRBJ2-7	.	CASSYSMYGPYEQYF	TGTGCCAGCAGTTACTCGATGTACGGTCCCTACGAGCAGTACTTC
TRBV7-9	TRBD1	TRBJ1-1	.	CASSTWTGSNTEAFF	TGTGCCAGCAGCACTTGGACAGGGTCGAACACTGAAGCTTTCTTT
TRBV28	TRBD1	TRBJ1-5	.	CASTHDRGVRPQHF	TGTGCCAGCACCCATGACAGGGGCGTACGGCCCCAGCATTTT
TRBV10-3	TRBD1	TRBJ2-5	.	CAISHPTGEETQYF	TGTGCCATCAGCCACCCGACAGGGGAAGAGACCCAGTACTTC
TRBV11-3	TRBD1	TRBJ1-6	.	CASSGKGQGHSPLHF	TGTGCCAGCAGCGGTAAGGGACAGGGCCATTCACCCCTCCACTTT
TRBV7-7	.	TRBJ2-2	.	CASSPGPLGTGELFF	TGTGCTAGCAGCCCGGGTCCTTTGGGCACCGGGGAGCTGTTTTTT
TRBV30	.	TRBJ1-1	once	CAWSVREGTEAFF	TGTGCCTGGAGTGTCAGGGAAGGAACTGAAGCTTTCTTT
TRBV4-1	TRBD2	TRBJ2-5	.	CASSRTSGDRGETQYF	TGCGCCAGCAGCCGGACTAGCGGGGACCGGGGGGAGACCCAGTACTTC
TRBV5-4	TRBD1	TRBJ2-2	.	CASSLGTANTGELFF	TGTGCCAGCAGCCTAGGGACAGCGAACACCGGGGAGCTGTTTTTT
TRBV28	TRBD1	TRBJ1-3	.	CASSLSGGGSGNTIYF	TGTGCCAGCAGTTTATCAGGGGGAGGTTCTGGAAACACCATATATTTT
TRBV7-2	TRBD2	TRBJ2-1	.	CASSLVGTSFHEQFF	TGTGCCAGCAGCTTAGTTGGGACTAGCTTCCATGAGCAGTTCTTC
TRBV29-1	.	TRBJ2-7	.	CSVGGSTYEQYF	TGCAGCGTTGGGGGCAGTACCTACGAGCAGTACTTC
TRBV2	.	TRBJ1-5	.	CASSGSSNQPQHF	TGTGCCAGCAGTGGCAGTAGCAATCAGCCCCAGCATTTT
TRBV7-3	.	TRBJ2-7	.	CASSQTGGEQYF	TGTGCCAGCAGCCAGACCGGGGGAGAGCAGTACTTC
TRBV27	TRBD2	TRBJ2-7	.	CASSLSLAGSTYEQYF	TGTGCCAGCAGTTTATCCCTAGCGGGTTCTACCTACGAGCAGTACTTC
TRBV29-1	TRBD1	TRBJ1-2	.	CSALRTGNYGYTF	TGCAGCGCCCTTAGGACAGGGAACTATGGCTACACCTTC